The 11 T cell receptor beta chains in this list originate from one sample, sequenced in a study of technical replicates of blood from a few donors. Only in-frame clones appear in the TCRdb table, and some are missing; sequencing was by immunoSEQ multiplex PCR. The data contain approximately 92,000 clones, approximately 96% of them singletons. Specimen: T cells isolated from PBMCs. Receptors were obtained from a human donor in good health.

The chain employs TRBV6-5 and TRBJ2-7, with D maybe TRBD1 (5 bases). Looked up from germline, CDR1 is MNHEY and CDR2 is SVGAGI. CDR3 length: 16 amino acids. Trimming shortened V by 4 bases and J by 1 base, and 17 bases separated the two germline ends. Written as DNA, the CDR3 is TGTGCCAGCAGTTTACAGCCCAGGGTTTTGTCCTACGAGCAGTACTTC. The encoded protein is CASSLQPRVLSYEQYF.

This chain joins TRBV21-1 and TRBJ1-1; the D call TRBD1 from the table was never checked on the DNA. TRBV21-1 is a listed pseudogene. This CDR3 region has 15 residues. CDR3 region: CASSIGTGKRTVAFF. As DNA, the CDR3 is TGTGCCAGCAGCATCGGGACAGGGAAAAGGACGGTAGCTTTCTTT.

The chain carries TRBV2 and TRBJ2-7; D not certain. Per germline, CDR1 SNHLY and CDR2 FYNNEI. V lost 2 bases, J lost 7 bases, and 15 bases lay in between. The CDR3 loop spans 14 amino acids. Here the CDR3 reads CASSEFYTTGEQYF. The CDR3 DNA follows: TGTGCCAGCAGTGAATTCTACACGACCGGGGAGCAGTACTTC.

This clone was recorded a few times. The chain has TRBV2 and TRBJ2-1, with 7 bases fitting TRBD2. The CDR3 covers 12 residues. CDR1 is SNHLY, CDR2 FYNNEI, per germline. Trimming removed 8 bases from V and 6 bases from J; junction bases left unmatched: 4. The DNA for the CDR3 is TGTGCCAGCTGTAGACTAGCCAATGAGCAGTTCTTC. The encoded protein is CASCRLANEQFF.

This chain links TRBV6-6 with TRBJ2-2; TRBD1 aligns across 9 bases. The CDR3 consists of 14 residues. Germline V gene data show CDR1 as MNHNY and CDR2 as SVGAGI (reference sequence). Losses at the gene ends were 4 bases for V and 5 bases for J; bases not matched to a gene: 2. This CDR3 is CASSWDRDTGELFF. For the CDR3, the DNA is TGTGCCAGCAGTTGGGACAGGGATACCGGGGAGCTGTTTTTT.

This clone was seen a single time. The genes are TRBV9 and TRBJ2-1; 12 positions match TRBD2. Germline V gene lookup returns CDR1 SGDLS and CDR2 YYNGEE. The J segment lost 7 bases and the V segment lost 4 bases, leaving 12 bases of the junction unmatched. The CDR3 is 17 residues long. The CDR3, as DNA: TGTGCCAGCAGCTTCAGACTAGCGGGAGTCAGGGGGAATGAGCAGTTCTTC. This gives the protein CASSFRLAGVRGNEQFF.

The V gene is TRBV11-2, the J gene TRBJ1-1, with D uncertain. Germline V gene lookup returns CDR1 SGHAT and CDR2 FQNNGV. The CDR3 is 11 amino acids. The V and J ends lost 0 bases and 11 bases respectively, with 7 bases between them. CDR3 in amino acids: CASSLDREAFF. The CDR3 coding sequence is TGTGCCAGCAGCTTAGACCGGGAGGCTTTCTTT.

The chain employs TRBV28 and TRBJ1-1; weak D call: TRBD1 (5 bases). From germline, CDR1 is MDHEN and CDR2 SYDVKM. Trimming shortened V by 4 bases and J by 5 bases, and 11 bases separated the two germline ends. The CDR3 has 13 amino acids. The CDR3 bases are TGTGCCAGCAGTTGGACAATGGGGACTGAAGCTTTCTTT. It is translated as CASSWTMGTEAFF. Using reference TRBV28 and TRBJ1-1 for the parts outside the CDR3, the full variable domain is DVKVTQSSRYLVKRTGEKVFLECVQDMDHENMFWYRQDPGLGLRLIYFSYDVKMKEKGDIPEGYSVSREKKERFSLILESASTNQTSMYLCASSWTMGTEAFFGQGTRLTVV.

The V and J genes are TRBV4-3 and TRBJ2-5; D is possibly TRBD1 (5 bases). This CDR3 has 15 amino acids. The V end was cut by 3 bases, the J end by 2 bases, with 13 bases between. Looked up from germline, CDR1 is LGHNA and CDR2 is YSLEER. The CDR3 DNA sequence: TGCGCCAGCAGCCATTCGACAGCCCTACAAGAGACCCAGTACTTC. Translated: CASSHSTALQETQYF.

CDR3 sequence (DNA): TGTGCCAGCAGCTGGGCGGACAGTAACACTGAAGCTTTCTTT. This translates into CASSWADSNTEAFF. The V call is TRBV11-3, the J call TRBJ1-1; D is possibly TRBD1 (6 bases). V was cut by 4 bases and J by 2 bases, with 11 bases left in between. Per germline, CDR1 SGHNT and CDR2 YENEEA. This CDR3 region has 14 residues.

This chain uses TRBV7-9 with TRBJ2-5, with D unclear. Trimming shortened V by 7 bases and J by 2 bases, and 5 bases separated the two germline ends. The length of the CDR3 is 11 residues. Germline V gene data show CDR1 as SEHNR and CDR2 as FQNEAQ (reference sequence). This CDR3 is CASMLQETQYF. The CDR3 DNA is TGTGCCAGCATGCTACAAGAGACCCAGTACTTC.